This TCR beta chain came from a study of CD8 T cells in ankylosing spondylitis. Regarding this clonotype: Its antigen is unidentified.

Germline V gives CDR1 ENHRY, CDR2 SYGVKD. Unmatched junction bases numbered 10, after V lost 10 bases and J lost 4 bases. This CDR3 spans 14 amino acids. General study points: The study identified a TCR beta motif of under 10 highly homologous variants that appeared characteristic of ankylosing spondylitis blood.

TCRdb independently ran MiXCR on the 5' RACE reads; one entry per CDR3 protein. The sample carries 670,000 or so distinct CDR3 sequences, 15% to 20% recorded once. The receptor comes from a male donor with ankylosing spondylitis. The chain recombines TRBV10-3 with TRBJ2-7; 10 bases match TRBD2. Source material: blood, either unsorted or a sorted T cell fraction (not recorded which). CDR3 sequence: CATSLAGAEYEQYF. Written as DNA, the CDR3 is TGTGCCACCAGCCTAGCGGGGGCAGAGTACGAGCAGTACTTC.